This TCR beta chain originates from a study of blood T cell repertoires in COVID-19. Overall study context: Samples taken during acute and convalescent COVID-19 were collected in the United States, Italy and Spain. Nucleic acid was either cDNA or gDNA, and it came from T cells, B-cell-depleted T cells, or PBMCs.

V was cut by 4 bases and J by 2 bases, with 12 bases left in between. The V gene's germline CDR1 is SEHNR and CDR2 FQNEAQ (reference sequence). CDR3 length: 14 residues. The Seattle patients, enrolled during active infection, were followed longitudinally. Authors' analysis steps: Estimates of nucleated cell counts were drawn from the amplification of reference gene primers. TCRdb's copy holds only in-frame clones and misses some; the assay was immunoSEQ multiplex PCR. The V and J calls and clone size were taken over from that table, and D and trimming were inferred from the DNA. This sample yields more than 250,000 clones, of which just under 90% are seen a single time; roughly 6.3% belongs to the top ten.

Sequencing was done on a sample of peripheral blood. The sequence was collected from a woman between 50 and 59 years old with COVID-19, enrolled during active disease. J is TRBJ2-7 and V is TRBV7-9; D is possibly TRBD2 (7 bases). The CDR3 here is CASSSGGLPYEQYF. The CDR3 DNA reads TGTGCCAGCAGCTCGGGGGGCCTCCCCTACGAGCAGTACTTC.